One sample yielded the 9 T cell receptor beta chains listed below, sequenced in a study of regulatory T cells in long-lasting Graves disease. As to time point: newly diagnosed GD, antithyroid drugs for less than 3 months. From PBMCs, RNA was extracted and then used to make the TCR library. CDR3 regions were amplified by Arm-PCR using iRepertoire HTBI primers to build TCR beta libraries. MiXCR, applied by TCRdb to the multiplex PCR reads, yields one record per CDR3 protein. The sample comprises 350,000 to 400,000 distinct CDR3 sequences, 15% to 20% of which are singletons, and 20% to 25% rests with the top ten. These data are also associated with another study on T cells in Graves' hyperthyroidism and ophthalmopathy.

The sequencing used peripheral blood mononuclear cells (PBMCs), collected at new diagnosis, from a patient treated with antithyroid drugs. The receptors were sampled from a woman younger than 30 with Graves disease.

This clonotype was detected many times. This chain connects TRBV28 to TRBJ1-3; D uncertain. The CDR3 is made up of 14 amino acids. The ends were cut back, 3 bases at V and 3 bases at J, with 9 bases in the middle. Germline values: CDR1 MDHEN, CDR2 SYDVKM. CDR3 coding DNA: TGTGCCAGCAGTTTCACCGGGCGTGGAAACACCATATATTTT. Protein sequence: CASSFTGRGNTIYF. The full variable domain, with the rest looked up from reference TRBV28 and TRBJ1-3, is DVKVTQSSRYLVKRTGEKVFLECVQDMDHENMFWYRQDPGLGLRLIYFSYDVKMKEKGDIPEGYSVSREKKERFSLILESASTNQTSMYLCASSFTGRGNTIYFGEGSWLTVV.

V and J are TRBV6-1 and TRBJ2-7; the match to TRBD1 covers 9 bases. Germline V gene lookup returns CDR1 MNHNS and CDR2 SASEGT. There are 16 residues in the CDR3. V shed 7 bases and J 10 bases; nucleotides not matched to a gene: 20. As DNA, the CDR3 is TGTGCCAGCACCGGACTAAATACGGGACAGGGCGTTGGACAGTACTTC. Translation: CASTGLNTGQGVGQYF.

This clonotype was found a few times. The rearrangement links TRBV2 to TRBJ1-2; D perhaps matches TRBD1 (5 bases). Deletions cut 8 bases from V and 3 bases from J, with 19 bases between. The length of the CDR3 is 15 residues. CDR1 and CDR2 (germline): SNHLY, FYNNEI. In DNA, the CDR3 is TGTGCCAGCTTGGAGTCGGGGCAGGAGGACTATGGCTACACCTTC. Translation gives CASLESGQEDYGYTF.

Only a few counts were recorded for this clonotype. V gene TRBV9 combines with J gene TRBJ2-3, with TRBD2 as a possible D gene (6 bases). The CDR3 spans 14 residues. The germline gives CDR1 SGDLS, CDR2 YYNGEE. Trimming stripped 0 bases from V and 4 bases from J, with 9 bases between. DNA of the CDR3: TGTGCCAGCAGCGTAGGGGACTCGCCAGATACGCAGTATTTT. This codes for CASSVGDSPDTQYF.

This clonotype was counted many times. The junction does not match germline at one end; this may be a read error. The chain uses TRBV11-2 and TRBJ2-1, with 8 bases aligning to TRBD1. The CDR3 totals 17 residues. Germline V gene sequence: CDR1 SGHAT, CDR2 FQNNGV. The CDR3: CASSVESGTGSYNEQFF. The CDR3 coding sequence is TGTGCCAGCAGCGTAGAGTCCGGGACAGGTTCCTACAATGAGCAGTTCTTC.

V usage is TRBV7-9 and J usage is TRBJ2-4; 8 nucleotides line up with TRBD1. Germline CDR1 reads SEHNR; CDR2 reads FQNEAQ (reference sequence). There are 17 residues in the CDR3. J gave up 0 bases and V 8 bases, and 12 bases lay outside the gene matches. CDR3 sequence: CASQGTGTILAKNIQYF. CDR3 nucleotide sequence: TGTGCCAGCCAAGGGACAGGCACAATCCTAGCCAAAAACATTCAGTACTTC.

The rearrangement joins TRBV25-1 to TRBJ1-5; no definite D call. V was pared by 2 bases and J by 0 bases, with 8 bases between. The CDR3 runs 15 residues. Germline CDR1 is MGHDK and CDR2 is SYGVNS. The CDR3 DNA follows: TGTGCCAGCAGTGAACTTCCGATTAGCAATCAGCCCCAGCATTTT. Encoded protein: CASSELPISNQPQHF.

This clonotype was seen at least ten times. The chain couples TRBV20-1 to TRBJ1-5; TRBD1 matches 7 bases. With V trimmed by 2 bases and J by 0 bases, 4 bases remained unmatched. CDR3 length equals 15 residues. Per germline, CDR1 DFQATT and CDR2 SNEGSKA (reference sequence). CDR3 protein: CSARKGAGSNQPQHF. CDR3 DNA: TGCAGTGCTAGAAAGGGGGCCGGTAGCAATCAGCCCCAGCATTTT.

Many counts were recorded for this clonotype. The rearrangement uses TRBV28 and TRBJ1-5; possible D gene TRBD1, 5 bases. CDR1 and CDR2 (germline): MDHEN, SYDVKM. Deletions cut 2 bases from V and 9 bases from J, with 8 bases between. The CDR3 spans 12 residues. The CDR3 here is CASSLEGLPQHF. For the CDR3, the DNA is TGTGCCAGCAGTTTAGAGGGGCTGCCCCAGCATTTT.